The next 4 T cell receptor beta chains were all read from a single sample in a study of cytomegalovirus exposure and HLA in healthy donors. Produced via immunoSEQ multiplex PCR; TCRdb's table is partial and in-frame only. The sample has about 250,000 clones, roughly 84% seen once. Material: PBMCs. These TCRs come from a man younger than 35 in good health and CMV-seropositive.

The V gene is TRBV25-1, the J gene TRBJ2-5; 9 bases match TRBD1. CDR3 length equals 15 residues. V lost 8 bases, J lost 5 bases, and 12 bases stayed unmatched. The germline V gene has CDR1 MGHDK and CDR2 SYGVNS. The DNA of the CDR3 is TGTGCCAGCCGAGGCTGGGGACAGGGTAAGGAGACCCAGTACTTC. Residues: CASRGWGQGKETQYF.

The chain carries TRBV19 and TRBJ2-3; D not certain. Trimming removed 4 bases at V and 3 bases at J, with 8 bases between. The CDR3 covers 13 residues. Per the germline V gene, CDR1 is LNHDA and CDR2 is SQIVND (reference sequence). The CDR3 loop reads CASSSFVTDTQYF. The CDR3 DNA follows: TGTGCCAGTAGTAGCTTCGTTACAGATACGCAGTATTTT. The full variable domain, rest sourced from reference TRBV19 and TRBJ2-3, is DGGITQSPKYLFRKEGQNVTLSCEQNLNHDAMYWYRQDPGQGLRLIYYSQIVNDFQKGDIAEGYSVSREKKESFPLTVTSAQKNPTAFYLCASSSFVTDTQYFGPGTRLTVL.

The J gene is TRBJ2-5, the V gene TRBV7-7, with 8 nucleotides matching TRBD1. J was trimmed by 2 bases and V by 6 bases; bases with no gene match: 2. CDR3 size: 13 residues. Germline V gene data show CDR1 as SSHAT and CDR2 as FNYEAQ (reference sequence). CDR3 in amino acids: CASSGDRQETQYF. CDR3 DNA: TGTGCCAGCAGTGGGGACAGGCAAGAGACCCAGTACTTC. The variable domain in full, with the rest retrieved from reference TRBV7-7 and TRBJ2-5, is GAGVSQSPRYKVTKRGQDVTLRCDPISSHATLYWYQQALGQGPEFLTYFNYEAQPDKSGLPSDRFSAERPEGSISTLTIQRTEQRDSAMYRCASSGDRQETQYFGPGTRLLVL.

This sequence joins TRBV11-3 and TRBJ2-1; unclear D gene. The V and J ends lost 1 base and 4 bases respectively, with 8 bases between them. CDR1 SGHNT and CDR2 YENEEA come from the germline V gene. This CDR3 region has 14 residues. The CDR3 is CASSLGTTYNEQFF. CDR3 in DNA: TGTGCCAGCAGCTTAGGTACTACATACAATGAGCAGTTCTTC.